This T cell receptor beta chain was captured in a study of OX40 agonist ivuxolimab in advanced cancers. The assay was immunoSEQ multiplex PCR, and TCRdb's table has in-frame clones only and misses some. The sample records roughly 91,000 clones, approximately 94% being singletons. The V and J ends lost 3 bases and 6 bases respectively, with 15 bases between them. The CDR3 covers 14 residues. The V gene's germline CDR1 is KGHSY and CDR2 FQNENV. This TCR was sampled from an adult with an advanced solid tumor such as melanoma, head and neck, liver or kidney cancer. Here the sequenced sample was CD4+ or CD8+ T cells sorted from blood, taken in a trial of the OX40 agonist ivuxolimab. The V call is TRBV16, the J call TRBJ2-7; TRBD1 is a possible D gene (5 bases). CDR3 in amino acids: CASSHLAGYVEQYF. CDR3 in DNA: TGTGCCAGCAGCCATTTGGCAGGGTATGTCGAGCAGTACTTC.